What follows are 27 T cell receptor beta chains derived from one specimen sequenced in a study of T cell changes during pregnancy in multiple sclerosis (dated by TCRdb to about 2019). The library was prepared using the immunoSEQ multiplex PCR assay. In its TCRdb copy, this immuneACCESS table keeps in-frame sequences only and misses some clones. Where compared with another copy, unresolved V genes explain less than half of these, and the others have no known cause. For this sample the table gives 35,000 to 50,000 clones, of which over 85% were detected only once. The ten largest account for more than 0.6% of the sample. Sequencing used CD4+ T cells from peripheral blood mononuclear cells, obtained in the first trimester of pregnancy. The origin of the receptors is a female donor with multiple sclerosis, enrolled in a pregnancy study.

The genes are TRBV5-8 and TRBJ1-1, with 9 bases lining up with TRBD1. The CDR3 has 13 residues. Germline CDR1 SGHTS, CDR2 YDEGEE. V was pared by 4 bases and J by 7 bases, with 5 bases of the junction left unmatched. The CDR3: CASSPQGAVEAFF. CDR3 nucleotides: TGTGCCAGCAGCCCACAGGGGGCTGTTGAAGCTTTCTTT.

The chain carries TRBV27 and TRBJ2-2; D might be TRBD1 (6 bases). Germline CDR1 MNHEY, CDR2 SMNVEV (reference sequence). V gave up 5 bases and J gave up 4 bases, with 14 bases separating them. This CDR3 has 15 residues. CDR3 protein: CASSPLTGVTGELFF. Written as DNA, the CDR3 is TGTGCCAGCAGTCCCCTGACAGGAGTCACCGGGGAGCTGTTTTTT.

This chain links TRBV28 with TRBJ2-7; unclear D gene. Trimming took 2 bases from V and 3 from J, leaving 5 bases between them. This CDR3 spans 12 amino acids. Germline V gene lookup returns CDR1 MDHEN and CDR2 SYDVKM. The DNA for the CDR3 is TGTGCCAGCAGTTTACCCTACTACGAGCAGTACTTC. Translating gives CASSLPYYEQYF.

The rearrangement uses TRBV15 and TRBJ2-5; D unresolved. With 2 bases removed from V and 5 bases from J, the gap between germline ends came to 6 bases. Germline values: CDR1 LNHNV, CDR2 YYDKDF (reference sequence). The CDR3 is made up of 12 amino acids. For the CDR3, the DNA is TGTGCCACCAGCAGACCCACTGAGACCCAGTACTTC. The encoded protein is CATSRPTETQYF.

The chain is built from TRBV6-5 and TRBJ2-3; possibly TRBD1 for D (5 bases). Germline CDR1 is MNHEY and CDR2 is SVGAGI. Trimming cost V 7 bases and J 5 bases, with 7 bases left between them. The CDR3 contains 11 residues. CDR3 DNA sequence: TGTGCCAGCATTAGGGGAGATACGCAGTATTTT. This translates into CASIRGDTQYF.

CDR3 sequence: CASSRSTGHTIYF. The CDR3 coding sequence is TGCGCCAGCAGCCGTTCGACAGGGCACACCATATATTTT. The chain uses TRBV4-3 and TRBJ1-3; 7 bases align to TRBD1. Germline CDR1 is LGHNA and CDR2 is YSLEER. The length of the CDR3 is 13 residues. Trimming took 4 bases from V and 8 from J; bases not matched to a gene: 5.

The chain has TRBV7-2 and TRBJ2-1; 13 nucleotides match TRBD2. There are 16 residues in the CDR3. The germline V gene encodes CDR1 SGHTA and CDR2 FQGNSA. The junction had 6 bases not matched to a gene; V was cut back by 5 bases and J by 5 bases. The CDR3 sequence: CASSPVGTSGNNEQFF. CDR3 in DNA: TGTGCCAGCAGCCCAGTCGGGACTAGCGGGAACAATGAGCAGTTCTTC.

The CDR3 here is CASSASGHVEAFF. The CDR3 bases are TGTGCCAGCAGTGCCTCAGGACACGTTGAAGCTTTCTTT. This chain uses TRBV6-5 with TRBJ1-1; maybe TRBD1 (5 bases). V was cut by 5 bases and J by 7 bases, with 14 bases left in between. The germline CDR1 and CDR2 sequences are MNHEY and SVGAGI. The CDR3 has 13 residues.

The genes are TRBV7-2 and TRBJ1-4; TRBD1 agrees at 7 bases. The CDR3 loop spans 15 amino acids. After removal of 4 bases from V and 3 bases from J, the junction contained 5 bases not matched to a gene. Germline assignment: CDR1 SGHTA and CDR2 FQGNSA. In nucleotides, the CDR3 is TGTGCCAGCAGCTCACAGACAGGGCCTAATGAAAAACTGTTTTTT. It translates to CASSSQTGPNEKLFF.

V is TRBV5-1 and J is TRBJ2-7, with 14 bases identical to TRBD2. The CDR3 totals 16 residues. The junction had 7 bases not matched to a gene; V was cut back by 4 bases and J by 4 bases. Germline CDR1 and CDR2: SGHRS and YFSETQ. This CDR3 reads CASSPRTSGRLYEQYF. CDR3 nucleotides: TGCGCCAGCAGCCCCAGGACTAGCGGGAGGTTGTACGAGCAGTACTTC.

This rearrangement joins TRBV6-1 to TRBJ1-2, with a tentative D call TRBD1 (6 bases). CDR3 size: 13 residues. The germline V gene encodes CDR1 MNHNS and CDR2 SASEGT. Trimming stripped 6 bases from V and 2 bases from J, with 10 bases between. The CDR3 loop reads CASSLDRNYGYTF. CDR3 nucleotides: TGTGCCAGCAGCTTAGACAGGAACTATGGCTACACCTTC.

The chain employs TRBV5-1 and TRBJ2-2, with D unresolved. The CDR3 loop spans 16 amino acids. V was clipped by 1 base and J by 0 bases, with 10 bases between them. CDR1 is SGHRS, CDR2 YFSETQ, per germline. The CDR3 bases are TGCGCCAGCAGCTTGACAAGCAGGCCGAACACCGGGGAGCTGTTTTTT. Translating it yields CASSLTSRPNTGELFF.

V usage is TRBV4-2 and J usage is TRBJ1-1, with 8 positions matching TRBD1. The CDR3 extends over 13 amino acids. The V gene end was trimmed by 3 bases and the J gene end by 10 bases; junction bases not matched to a gene: 7. Germline values: CDR1 LGHNA, CDR2 YNFKEQ. CDR3 in DNA: TGTGCCAGCAGCCAGGGCCCCGACAGGGGAGCTTTCTTT. Translation gives CASSQGPDRGAFF.

This clone came up once. This chain connects TRBV6-6 to TRBJ2-4; possible D gene TRBD1, 7 bases. V was trimmed by 0 bases and J by 7 bases, leaving 10 bases between them. The CDR3 consists of 14 residues. Germline assignment: CDR1 MNHNY and CDR2 SVGAGI (reference sequence). The CDR3 DNA reads TGTGCCAGCAGTTACTCCGCAGGGGGGAACATTCAGTACTTC. Its protein product is CASSYSAGGNIQYF.

The chain employs TRBV28 and TRBJ2-6; a weak D match, TRBD1 (6 bases). Trimming took off 6 bases at V and 1 base at J, with 22 bases between the two ends. Germline V lookup: CDR1 MDHEN, CDR2 SYDVKM. The CDR3 sequence is 19 residues long. The CDR3, as DNA: TGTGCCAGCAGAAAATATCACGGGACACCAAGGTCTGGGGCCAACGTCCTGACTTTC. Translating it yields CASRKYHGTPRSGANVLTF.

Only one count was recorded for this clone. The chain links TRBV6-1 to TRBJ2-7, with D possibly being TRBD1 (6 bases). Between the trimmed V and J ends, which lost 4 bases and 5 bases, there was a span of 15 bases. This CDR3 has 14 residues. The germline V gene encodes CDR1 MNHNS and CDR2 SASEGT. DNA for the CDR3: TGTGCCAGCAGTGGAGGACAGTGGGCCCACGAGCAGTACTTC. As protein: CASSGGQWAHEQYF.

The chain links TRBV19 to TRBJ2-2, with TRBD2 matching 7 bases. V was clipped by 8 bases and J by 4 bases; unmatched bases: 10. CDR1 is LNHDA, CDR2 SQIVND, per germline (reference sequence). The CDR3 runs to 15 residues. CDR3 region: CASVDRTSRTGELFF. CDR3 nucleotides: TGTGCCAGTGTTGACCGGACTAGTCGCACCGGGGAGCTGTTTTTT.

The genes are TRBV28 and TRBJ2-1, with 8 bases that match TRBD2. V dropped 3 bases and J dropped 4; count of bases not matched to a gene: 8. There are 16 residues in the CDR3. Germline-derived CDR1 and CDR2 are MDHEN and SYDVKM. CDR3 coding DNA: TGTGCCAGCAGTTTCTTTGGCGGGAGGTATTACAATGAGCAGTTCTTC. It encodes CASSFFGGRYYNEQFF. The whole variable domain, remainder taken from reference TRBV28 and TRBJ2-1, is DVKVTQSSRYLVKRTGEKVFLECVQDMDHENMFWYRQDPGLGLRLIYFSYDVKMKEKGDIPEGYSVSREKKERFSLILESASTNQTSMYLCASSFFGGRYYNEQFFGPGTRLTVL.

This chain uses TRBV7-2 with TRBJ1-2, with D perhaps matching TRBD1 (6 bases). V dropped 5 bases and J dropped 8 bases, with 18 bases sitting between them. This CDR3 spans 14 amino acids. Germline CDR1 is SGHTA and CDR2 is FQGNSA. The CDR3 here is CASSRAGGGSGYTF. For the CDR3, the DNA is TGTGCCAGCAGCAGGGCCGGGGGCGGGAGCGGCTACACCTTC.

The rearrangement joins TRBV5-8 to TRBJ1-5; the D gene is possibly TRBD1 (5 bases). This CDR3 comprises 16 residues. Deletions cut 4 bases from V and 0 bases from J, with 14 bases between. The germline gives CDR1 SGHTS, CDR2 YDEGEE. The CDR3 reads CASSRIDRHSNQPQHF. The CDR3 nucleotides are TGTGCCAGCAGCCGAATTGACAGACATAGCAATCAGCCCCAGCATTTT.

This clone ranks as medium-sized. The rearrangement joins TRBV6-1 to TRBJ1-1; possible D gene TRBD1, 6 bases. Germline V gene lookup returns CDR1 MNHNS and CDR2 SASEGT. Trimming took off 0 bases at V and 5 bases at J, with 13 bases between the two ends. The CDR3 loop spans 15 amino acids. CDR3 in amino acids: CASSEASRGGTEAFF. DNA for the CDR3: TGTGCCAGCAGTGAAGCTTCACGAGGGGGTACTGAAGCTTTCTTT.

A few counts support this clone. This sequence joins TRBV14 and TRBJ2-1; TRBD1 might be the D (5 bases). This CDR3 region has 17 residues. The V and J ends lost 0 bases and 7 bases respectively, with 19 bases between them. CDR1 is SGHDN, CDR2 FVKESK, per germline. CDR3 sequence reads: CASSQDLGTGFPNEQFF. The CDR3 nucleotides are TGTGCCAGCAGCCAAGATCTAGGAACAGGTTTCCCAAATGAGCAGTTCTTC. Combining the CDR3 with reference TRBV14 and TRBJ2-1 gives the whole variable domain EAGVTQFPSHSVIEKGQTVTLRCDPISGHDNLYWYRRVMGKEIKFLLHFVKESKQDESGMPNNRFLAERTGGTYSTLKVQPAELEDSGVYFCASSQDLGTGFPNEQFFGPGTRLTVL.

The chain carries TRBV6-5 and TRBJ2-1; D possibly corresponds to TRBD1 (6 bases). With 0 bases removed from V and 5 bases from J, the gap between germline ends came to 11 bases. Looked up from germline, CDR1 is MNHEY and CDR2 is SVGAGI. The CDR3 is 15 amino acids. The CDR3 DNA reads TGTGCCAGCAGTTACTCCAGGGACAAACACAATGAGCAGTTCTTC. Protein product: CASSYSRDKHNEQFF.

The chain joins TRBV5-1 to TRBJ2-1; D ambiguous. This CDR3 comprises 14 residues. V lost 0 bases and J lost 5, with 9 bases in between. CDR1 and CDR2 from the germline V gene are SGHRS and YFSETQ. CDR3 nucleotides: TGCGCCAGCAGCTTGGCTCTAACGAACAATGAGCAGTTCTTC. As protein: CASSLALTNNEQFF.

This clone has a handful of counts. The chain recombines TRBV6-5 with TRBJ1-2; 10 bases are shared with TRBD1. With V trimmed by 8 bases and J by 1 base, 4 bases remained unmatched. Germline lookup yields CDR1 MNHEY and CDR2 SVGAGI. This CDR3 is built from 14 residues. The CDR3 bases are TGTGCCAGCGGGCGGACAGGGGGTAACTATGGCTACACCTTC. Amino acids: CASGRTGGNYGYTF.

The V and J genes are TRBV19 and TRBJ1-1, with TRBD1 identical over 7 bases. The CDR3 has 13 residues. Germline lookup yields CDR1 LNHDA and CDR2 SQIVND (reference sequence). The V and J ends lost 6 bases and 4 bases, in that order; junction bases with no gene match: 5. As DNA, the CDR3 is TGTGCCAGTAGCCCGACAGGGCGCACTGAAGCTTTCTTT. Protein product: CASSPTGRTEAFF.

The chain links TRBV7-6 to TRBJ2-7, with D perhaps TRBD2 (6 bases). This CDR3 spans 13 amino acids. Germline CDR1 is SGHVS and CDR2 is FNYEAQ. The V and J ends lost 1 base and 6 bases respectively, with 10 bases between them. CDR3: CASSLGQEGEQYF. The CDR3 DNA reads as TGTGCCAGCAGCTTAGGGCAGGAGGGCGAGCAGTACTTC.